This T cell receptor (beta chain) derives from a study of shared clonotypes between healthy human individuals. Points on this clone: Its antigen is still unknown.

Findings and caveats of the study: Sampling used blood alone; tissue repertoires probably differ.

Sequencing was at deep level. Per the study methods: Quality scores were absent from the junction-only immunoSEQ sequences, so filtering differed. The table came from immunoSEQ multiplex PCR; TCRdb's copy has only in-frame clones and leaves some out. Clone size and V and J calls were adopted from that table, with D and trimming inferred from the DNA. This table holds about 700,000 clones, 74% found once. Material: memory CD4+ T cells sorted from blood. Subset defined: CD45RA-negative fraction. This receptor was taken from a woman in her 30s in good health.

CDR3 residues: CAGCPAGGREQYF. The CDR3, as DNA: TGCGCCGGATGTCCGGCAGGGGGCAGGGAGCAGTACTTC. The V call is TRBV5-1, the J call TRBJ2-7; 8 bases line up with TRBD1. Per the germline V gene, CDR1 is SGHRS and CDR2 is YFSETQ. The CDR3 covers 13 residues. V trimming: 10 bases; J trimming: 7 bases; junction bases outside the gene matches: 13.